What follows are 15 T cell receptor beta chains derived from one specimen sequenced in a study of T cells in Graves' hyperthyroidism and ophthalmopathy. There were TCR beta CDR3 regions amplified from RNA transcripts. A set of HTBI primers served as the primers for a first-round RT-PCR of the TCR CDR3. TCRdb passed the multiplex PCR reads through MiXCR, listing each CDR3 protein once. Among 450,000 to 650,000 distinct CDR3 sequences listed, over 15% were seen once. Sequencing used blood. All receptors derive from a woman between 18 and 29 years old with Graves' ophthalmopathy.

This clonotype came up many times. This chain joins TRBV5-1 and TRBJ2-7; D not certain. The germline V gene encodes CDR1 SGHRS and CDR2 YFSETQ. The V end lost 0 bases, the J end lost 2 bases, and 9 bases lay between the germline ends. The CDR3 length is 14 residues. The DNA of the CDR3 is TGCGCCAGCAGCTTGGGAGCGTCCCCCTACGAGCAGTACTTC. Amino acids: CASSLGASPYEQYF. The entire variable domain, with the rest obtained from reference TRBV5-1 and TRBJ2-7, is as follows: KAGVTQTPRYLIKTRGQQVTLSCSPISGHRSVSWYQQTPGQGLQFLFEYFSETQRNKGNFPGRFSGRQFSNSRSEMNVSTLELGDSALYLCASSLGASPYEQYFGPGTRLTVT.

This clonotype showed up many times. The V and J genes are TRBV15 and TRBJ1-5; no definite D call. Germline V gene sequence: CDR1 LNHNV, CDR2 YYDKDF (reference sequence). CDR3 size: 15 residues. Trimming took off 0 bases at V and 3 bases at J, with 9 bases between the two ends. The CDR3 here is CATSRDRIPNQPQHF. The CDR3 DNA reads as TGTGCCACCAGCAGAGACAGGATCCCCAATCAGCCCCAGCATTTT. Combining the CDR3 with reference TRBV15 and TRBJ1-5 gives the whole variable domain DAMVIQNPRYQVTQFGKPVTLSCSQTLNHNVMYWYQQKSSQAPKLLFHYYDKDFNNEADTPDNFQSRRPNTSFCFLDIRSPGLGDTAMYLCATSRDRIPNQPQHFGDGTRLSIL.

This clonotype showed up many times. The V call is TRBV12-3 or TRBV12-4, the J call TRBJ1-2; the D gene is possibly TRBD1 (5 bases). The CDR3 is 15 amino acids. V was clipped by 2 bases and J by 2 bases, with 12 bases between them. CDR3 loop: CASSLRQIYNYGYTF. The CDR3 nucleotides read TGTGCCAGCAGTTTACGACAGATTTACAACTATGGCTACACCTTC.

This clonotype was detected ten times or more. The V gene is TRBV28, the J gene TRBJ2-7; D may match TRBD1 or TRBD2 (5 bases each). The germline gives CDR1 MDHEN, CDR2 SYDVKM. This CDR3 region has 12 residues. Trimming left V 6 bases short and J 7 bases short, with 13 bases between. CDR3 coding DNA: TGTGCCAGCAGGAATGGATGGGGGGAGCAGTACTTC. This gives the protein CASRNGWGEQYF.

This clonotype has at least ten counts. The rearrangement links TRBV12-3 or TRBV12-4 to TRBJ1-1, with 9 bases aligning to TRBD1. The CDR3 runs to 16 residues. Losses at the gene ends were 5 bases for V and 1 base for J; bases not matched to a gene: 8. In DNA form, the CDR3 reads TGTGCCAGCAGTCAATTACAGGGGGCCTGGAACACTGAAGCTTTCTTT. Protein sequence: CASSQLQGAWNTEAFF.

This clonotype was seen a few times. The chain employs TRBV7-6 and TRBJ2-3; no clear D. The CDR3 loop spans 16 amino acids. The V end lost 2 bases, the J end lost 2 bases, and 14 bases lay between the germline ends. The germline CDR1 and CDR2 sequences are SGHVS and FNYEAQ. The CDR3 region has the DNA TGTGCCAGCAGCTTATTCGGACGGTCCTACACAGATACGCAGTATTTT. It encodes CASSLFGRSYTDTQYF.

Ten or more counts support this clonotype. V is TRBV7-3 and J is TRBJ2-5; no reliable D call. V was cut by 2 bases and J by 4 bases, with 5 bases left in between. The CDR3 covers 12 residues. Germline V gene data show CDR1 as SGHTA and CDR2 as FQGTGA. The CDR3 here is CASSLDGETQYF. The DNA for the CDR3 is TGTGCCAGCAGCTTAGATGGAGAGACCCAGTACTTC.

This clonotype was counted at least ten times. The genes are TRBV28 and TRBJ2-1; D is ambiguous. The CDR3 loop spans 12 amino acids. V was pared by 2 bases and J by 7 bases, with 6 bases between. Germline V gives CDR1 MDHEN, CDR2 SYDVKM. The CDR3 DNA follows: TGTGCCAGCAGTTTAATGGCGAATGAGCAGTTCTTC. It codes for CASSLMANEQFF. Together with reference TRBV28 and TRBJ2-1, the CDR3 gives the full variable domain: DVKVTQSSRYLVKRTGEKVFLECVQDMDHENMFWYRQDPGLGLRLIYFSYDVKMKEKGDIPEGYSVSREKKERFSLILESASTNQTSMYLCASSLMANEQFFGPGTRLTVL.

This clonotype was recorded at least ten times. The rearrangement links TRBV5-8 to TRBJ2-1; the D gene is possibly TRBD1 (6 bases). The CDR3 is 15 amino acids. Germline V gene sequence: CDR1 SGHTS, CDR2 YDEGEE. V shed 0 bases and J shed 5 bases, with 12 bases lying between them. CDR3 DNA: TGTGCCAGCAGCTTGGCTTGGGGGCACCACAATGAGCAGTTCTTC. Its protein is CASSLAWGHHNEQFF.

The CDR3 region has the DNA TGCGCCAGCAGCTTGGGGGGGGGTGCCGGATGGCACAATGAGCAGTTCTTC. It translates to CASSLGGGAGWHNEQFF. The rearrangement uses TRBV5-1 and TRBJ2-1; TRBD2 aligns across 7 bases. This CDR3 contains 17 residues. V shed 0 bases and J 5 bases; nucleotides not matched to a gene: 11. Germline V gene data show CDR1 as SGHRS and CDR2 as YFSETQ.

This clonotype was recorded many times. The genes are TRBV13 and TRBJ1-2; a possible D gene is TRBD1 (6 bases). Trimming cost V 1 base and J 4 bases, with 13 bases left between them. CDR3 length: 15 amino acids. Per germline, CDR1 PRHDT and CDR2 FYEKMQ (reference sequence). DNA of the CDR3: TGTGCCAGCAGCTTAGCTGGGGGCCTCGTCTATGGCTACACCTTC. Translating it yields CASSLAGGLVYGYTF.

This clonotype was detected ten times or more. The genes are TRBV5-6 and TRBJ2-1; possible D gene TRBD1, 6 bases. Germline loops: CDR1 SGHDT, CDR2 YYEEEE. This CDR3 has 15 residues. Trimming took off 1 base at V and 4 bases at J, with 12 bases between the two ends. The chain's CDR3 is CASSLILDSYNEQFF. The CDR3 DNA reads TGTGCCAGCAGCTTGATTTTGGACAGTTACAATGAGCAGTTCTTC.

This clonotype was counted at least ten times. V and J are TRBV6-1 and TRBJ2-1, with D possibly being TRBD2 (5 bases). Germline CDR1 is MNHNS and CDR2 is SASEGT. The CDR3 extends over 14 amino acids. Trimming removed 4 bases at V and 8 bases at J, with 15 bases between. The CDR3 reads CASSVGKNRDEQFF. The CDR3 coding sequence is TGTGCCAGCAGTGTCGGGAAAAATCGCGATGAGCAGTTCTTC.

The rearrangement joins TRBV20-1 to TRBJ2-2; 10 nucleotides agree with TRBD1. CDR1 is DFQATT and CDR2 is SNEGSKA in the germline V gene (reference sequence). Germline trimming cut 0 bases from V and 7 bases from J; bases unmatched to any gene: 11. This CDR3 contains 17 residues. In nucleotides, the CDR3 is TGCAGTGCTAGAGATGGATACGGGACAGGGGAGGACGGGGAGCTGTTTTTT. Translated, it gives CSARDGYGTGEDGELFF.

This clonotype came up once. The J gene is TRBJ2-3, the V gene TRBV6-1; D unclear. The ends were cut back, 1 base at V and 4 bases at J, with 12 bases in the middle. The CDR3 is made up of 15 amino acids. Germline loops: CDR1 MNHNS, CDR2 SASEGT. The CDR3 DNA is TGTGCCAGCAGTGAAGACCCGGGTCGCGCAGATACGCAGTATTTT. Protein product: CASSEDPGRADTQYF.